The sequence of this TCR beta chain was determined in a study of breast tumors, draining lymph nodes, adjacent tissues. Using its own MiXCR run on the multiplex PCR reads, TCRdb lists one record per CDR3 protein. This sample has some 130,000 distinct CDR3 sequences, with about 20% found just once. The sample holds many counts of this clonotype. Antigen: not known. Study results and limitations: Tumor and nontumor repertoires were significantly more similar in luminal-like than in basal-like breast cancer. Tumor TCR diversity was below lymph nodes but above nontumor tissue.

The CDR3 consists of 15 residues. With 3 bases clipped from V and 4 bases from J, the junction kept 7 bases outside the gene matches. Germline lookup yields CDR1 MNHEY and CDR2 SVGAGI. Axillary draining lymph nodes of breast cancer patients supplied the node samples. V gene TRBV6-5 combines with J gene TRBJ2-3; TRBD1 agrees at 7 bases. Sequenced material: axillary lymph node tissue. The clonotype comes from a female donor with breast cancer. Some clones in this sample may be carry-over from other donors' samples. The CDR3 DNA sequence: TGTGCCAGCAGTTATGGGACAGCAGGGGCAGATACGCAGTATTTT. Translated: CASSYGTAGADTQYF.